Listed below are T cell receptor beta chains from one sample, sequenced in a study of CD4 T cells in relation to SARS-CoV-2 and coronaviruses. The method was immunoSEQ multiplex PCR; TCRdb's version includes in-frame clones alone and lacks a portion of them. Of 41,000 or so clones listed, approximately 82% were seen once; the top ten hold roughly 4.7%. Their antigens remain unidentified. The sequencing input was naive CD4+ T cells from PBMCs, cultured in vitro. The receptors derive from an adult with COVID-19. Each CDR3 is given with its conserved first and last residue. A D gene is named only where the DNA matches it firmly. Not every row has a clone size; where given, it reads once, few, many or a size class.

j_call | v_call | clone_size | d_call | cdr3_aa | cdr3_nt
TRBJ2-3 | TRBV18 | once | - | CASSPQGSGGYTQYF | TGTGCCAGCTCACCACAGGGTAGCGGCGGATATACGCAGTATTTT
TRBJ2-3 | TRBV28 | once | - | CASSLPRLGGTDTQYF | TGTGCCAGCAGTTTACCTCGTCTAGGGGGCACAGATACGCAGTATTTT
TRBJ2-5 | TRBV29-1 | - | TRBD2 | CSVLLAETQYF | TGCAGCGTGTTACTAGCGGAGACCCAGTACTTC
TRBJ2-1 | TRBV21-1 | - | - | CASSKAGREAFF | TGTGCCAGCAGCAAAGCTGGACGGGAGGCGTTCTTC
TRBJ2-2 | TRBV28 | - | TRBD2 | CASSLEPRASGYTGELFF | TGTGCCAGCAGTTTAGAGCCCCGGGCTAGCGGGTACACCGGGGAGCTGTTTTTT
TRBJ1-3 | TRBV28 | - | TRBD1 | CASSLPGQGLGNTIYF | TGTGCCAGCAGCCTCCCGGGACAGGGACTAGGAAACACCATATATTTT
TRBJ1-2 | TRBV6-5 | few | - | CASRSRSSLYGYTF | TGTGCCAGCAGATCCCGGTCATCACTCTATGGCTACACCTTC
TRBJ2-1 | TRBV13 | few | TRBD2 | CASSKRLASYNEQFF | TGTGCCAGCAGCAAACGACTAGCGAGTTACAATGAGCAGTTCTTC
TRBJ1-5 | TRBV2 | - | - | CASSPPGQGLSQPQHF | TGTGCCAGCAGCCCACCCGGGCAGGGCCTTAGTCAGCCCCAGCATTTT
TRBJ1-2 | TRBV28 | - | - | CASIMYGDNYGYTF | TGTGCCAGCATTATGTACGGGGATAACTATGGCTACACCTTC
TRBJ1-6 | TRBV5-1 | few | - | CASSLGGPASPLHF | TGCGCCAGCAGCTTAGGGGGACCAGCTTCACCCCTCCACTTT
TRBJ1-2 | TRBV7-9 | - | - | CASSTRMGQGPIYGYTF | TGTGCCAGCAGCACGCGAATGGGACAAGGGCCTATCTATGGCTACACCTTC
TRBJ2-7 | TRBV9 | - | - | CASSVGGDSYEQYF | TGTGCCAGCAGCGTAGGTGGCGACTCCTACGAGCAGTACTTC
TRBJ2-7 | TRBV4-1 | - | - | CASSREGSGSRGASVYEQYF | TGCGCCAGCAGCCGGGAAGGTTCGGGTTCAAGGGGAGCGTCGGTCTACGAGCAGTACTTC